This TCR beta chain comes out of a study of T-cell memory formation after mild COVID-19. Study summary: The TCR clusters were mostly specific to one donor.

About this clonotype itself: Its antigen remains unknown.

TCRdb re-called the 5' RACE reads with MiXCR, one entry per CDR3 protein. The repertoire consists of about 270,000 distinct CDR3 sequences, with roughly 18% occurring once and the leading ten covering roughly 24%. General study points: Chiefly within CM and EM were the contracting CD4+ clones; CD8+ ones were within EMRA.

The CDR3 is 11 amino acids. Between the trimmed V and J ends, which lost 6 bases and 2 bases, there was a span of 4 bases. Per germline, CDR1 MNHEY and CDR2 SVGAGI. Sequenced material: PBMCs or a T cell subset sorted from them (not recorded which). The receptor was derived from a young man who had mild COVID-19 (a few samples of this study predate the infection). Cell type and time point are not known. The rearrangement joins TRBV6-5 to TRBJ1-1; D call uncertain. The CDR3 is CASRVNTEAFF. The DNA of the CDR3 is TGTGCCAGCAGGGTTAACACTGAAGCTTTCTTT.